This is a list of T cell receptor beta chains from one sample in a study of blood T cell repertoires in COVID-19. Method: immunoSEQ multiplex PCR; TCRdb's copy keeps in-frame clones and lacks some. This table holds about 220,000 clones, about 82% found once. The sequenced sample consisted of peripheral blood. The source is a woman in her 70s with COVID-19, enrolled during active disease. CDR3s include the opening cysteine and the closing phenylalanine or tryptophan. A D gene is named only where the DNA matches it firmly. Size values are once, few and many counts, or a class for expanded clones, and some rows have none.

>TRBV2|-|-|TRBJ2-2
CAIHSPGYRDGNTGELFF
TGTGCCATACACTCTCCGGGTTACAGGGATGGCAACACCGGGGAGCTGTTTTTT
>TRBV6-2/TRBV6-3|few|-|TRBJ2-1
CASSPSRGGVHNEQFF
TGTGCCAGCAGCCCAAGCCGCGGGGGCGTCCACAATGAGCAGTTCTTC
>TRBV3-1/TRBV3-2|-|-|TRBJ1-2
CASSQVAGLQGYTF
TGTGCCAGCAGCCAAGTAGCGGGGCTGCAGGGCTACACCTTC
>TRBV7-6|-|-|TRBJ2-7
CASSSSWSRAYEQYF
TGTGCCAGCAGCTCCTCGTGGTCACGCGCCTACGAGCAGTACTTC
>TRBV5-1|-|-|TRBJ1-2
CASSLDSTLGYTF
TGCGCCAGCAGCTTGGACAGTACCCTGGGCTACACCTTC
>TRBV5-1|-|-|TRBJ1-2
CASSPEQRANYGYTF
TGCGCCAGCAGCCCAGAACAGAGAGCTAACTATGGCTACACCTTC
>TRBV4-3|once|-|TRBJ2-2
CASSPSWGVAGELFF
TGCGCCAGCAGCCCCTCTTGGGGGGTTGCCGGGGAGCTGTTTTTT
>TRBV2|-|TRBD2|TRBJ2-3
CASSATSGPGGDTQYF
TGTGCCAGCAGCGCCACTAGCGGCCCGGGGGGAGATACGCAGTATTTT
>TRBV7-2|-|-|TRBJ2-7
CASSLGQSEQYF
TGTGCCAGCAGCTTGGGCCAGTCCGAGCAGTACTTC
>TRBV9|-|-|TRBJ1-1
CASSPFTGGNTEAFF
TGTGCCAGCAGCCCTTTCACCGGCGGGAACACTGAAGCTTTCTTT
>TRBV5-1|-|TRBD1|TRBJ1-2
CASSTQGSGGGYTF
TGCGCCAGCAGCACACAGGGGTCTGGAGGTGGCTACACCTTC
>TRBV28|-|-|TRBJ2-3
CASSLGGSTDTQYF
TGTGCCAGCAGTTTAGGCGGCAGCACAGATACGCAGTATTTT
>TRBV7-8|-|TRBD1|TRBJ1-6
CASSPRTGNNSPLHF
TGTGCCAGCAGCCCCCGGACAGGGAATAATTCACCCCTCCACTTT
>TRBV2|-|-|TRBJ1-3
CASSELRTPGNTIYF
TGTGCCAGCAGTGAATTAAGAACACCTGGAAACACCATATATTTT
>TRBV30|-|TRBD1|TRBJ1-6
CAWSAQGYNSPLHF
TGTGCCTGGAGTGCACAGGGGTATAATTCACCCCTCCACTTT
>TRBV5-4|once|TRBD2|TRBJ2-2
CASSLVGTREGGELFF
TGTGCCAGCAGCTTGGTTGGGACTAGGGAGGGCGGGGAGCTGTTTTTT
>TRBV5-6|-|-|TRBJ2-7
CASSRTGLYEQYF
TGTGCCAGCAGTAGAACAGGGTTGTACGAGCAGTACTTC
>TRBV6-5|-|-|TRBJ1-1
CASSSQSQAGTEAFF
TGTGCCAGCAGTTCCCAATCTCAGGCGGGCACTGAAGCTTTCTTT
>TRBV29-1|-|-|TRBJ2-1
CSVMKGVGNEQFF
TGCAGCGTTATGAAGGGGGTAGGAAATGAGCAGTTCTTC
>TRBV5-6|-|-|TRBJ2-5
CASSLRQETQYF
TGTGCCAGCAGCTTGCGCCAAGAGACCCAGTACTTC
>TRBV28|-|-|TRBJ1-1
CASSLGRRAEAFF
TGTGCCAGCAGTCTAGGCAGGAGGGCTGAAGCTTTCTTT
>TRBV6-5|-|TRBD1|TRBJ1-2
CASSDSGTGEGYTF
TGTGCCAGCAGTGACTCCGGGACAGGGGAGGGCTACACCTTC
>TRBV9|-|-|TRBJ2-1
CASSARPGGRLNEQFF
TGTGCCAGCAGCGCAAGACCCGGGGGGCGCTTAAATGAGCAGTTCTTC
>TRBV6-2/TRBV6-3|-|-|TRBJ2-2
CASSYEITGELFF
TGTGCCAGCAGTTACGAGATAACCGGGGAGCTGTTTTTT
>TRBV7-2|-|-|TRBJ1-6
CASSLDGGRGVPPLHF
TGTGCCAGCAGCTTAGATGGCGGCCGGGGAGTGCCACCCCTCCACTTT
>TRBV7-8|-|TRBD1|TRBJ1-2
CASSLDRDDRGGGYGYTF
TGTGCCAGCAGCTTAGATAGAGATGACAGAGGGGGCGGCTATGGCTACACCTTC
>TRBV18|-|TRBD2|TRBJ2-1
CASSRLRTSGFSYNEQFF
TGTGCCAGCTCACGCCTACGGACTAGCGGTTTCTCCTACAATGAGCAGTTCTTC
>TRBV3-1/TRBV3-2|-|TRBD1|TRBJ1-5
CASSNDRGIQPQHF
TGTGCCAGCAGCAACGACAGGGGGATTCAGCCCCAGCATTTT
>TRBV6-5|-|-|TRBJ2-7
CASRLDREGYEQYF
TGTGCCAGCAGACTGGACAGGGAGGGCTACGAGCAGTACTTC
>TRBV7-2|-|TRBD1|TRBJ2-7
CASSRDSSYEQYF
TGTGCCAGCAGCCGGGACAGCTCCTACGAGCAGTACTTC
>TRBV5-4|-|TRBD2|TRBJ2-2
CASNRGSGTNTGELFF
TGTGCCAGCAACCGAGGGAGCGGGACGAACACCGGGGAGCTGTTTTTT
>TRBV5-4|-|TRBD1|TRBJ1-1
CASSLGTGLKMNTEAFF
TGTGCCAGCAGCTTGGGGACAGGGCTCAAGATGAACACTGAAGCTTTCTTT
>TRBV4-3|few|TRBD1|TRBJ1-5
CASSQERIRTGDQPQHF
TGCGCCAGCAGCCAAGAGCGTATAAGAACAGGGGATCAGCCCCAGCATTTT
>TRBV28|-|-|TRBJ2-7
CACQGGSPYEQYF
TGTGCCTGCCAAGGGGGAAGCCCCTACGAGCAGTACTTC
>TRBV6-2/TRBV6-3|once|TRBD1|TRBJ2-7
CASSDRDSVYEQYF
TGTGCCAGCAGTGACCGGGACAGTGTTTACGAGCAGTACTTC
>TRBV6-5|-|TRBD1|TRBJ1-2
CASSLGTGANYGYTF
TGTGCCAGCAGTTTAGGGACAGGGGCTAACTATGGCTACACCTTC
>TRBV7-2|-|TRBD1|TRBJ2-6
CASSFWTGAGANVLTF
TGTGCCAGCAGCTTTTGGACAGGGGCTGGGGCCAACGTCCTGACTTTC
>TRBV10-3|-|TRBD2|TRBJ2-7
CAISSLTSGSEQYF
TGTGCCATCAGTTCCTTGACTAGCGGGAGCGAGCAGTACTTC
>TRBV12-3/TRBV12-4|-|-|TRBJ2-7
CASSLGRHYEQYF
TGTGCCAGCAGTTTAGGGCGGCACTACGAGCAGTACTTC
>TRBV6-5|-|-|TRBJ1-5
CASSLEGSGPQHF
TGTGCCAGCAGCTTGGAGGGATCTGGGCCCCAGCATTTT
>TRBV6-5|-|TRBD1|TRBJ1-1
CASSSRQGARDTEAFF
TGTGCCAGCAGTTCCCGACAGGGAGCTCGGGACACTGAAGCTTTCTTT
>TRBV18|-|TRBD1|TRBJ2-7
CASSPQGQTLTLYYEQYF
TGTGCCAGCTCACCACAGGGACAGACCCTTACTTTATACTACGAGCAGTACTTC
>TRBV7-3|-|-|TRBJ2-1
CASSYRDSSYNEQFF
TGTGCCAGCAGCTACAGGGATAGCTCCTACAATGAGCAGTTCTTC
>TRBV12-3/TRBV12-4|-|-|TRBJ2-3
CASSFLDTQYF
TGTGCCAGCAGTTTTCTAGATACGCAGTATTTT
>TRBV7-3|-|-|TRBJ1-2
CASSQRAAGGYTF
TGTGCCAGCAGCCAAAGGGCGGCGGGAGGCTACACCTTC
>TRBV5-8|-|TRBD1|TRBJ2-7
CASSLEGTGGSYEQYF
TGTGCCAGCAGCTTGGAAGGGACAGGGGGCTCGTACGAGCAGTACTTC
>TRBV7-9|-|TRBD2|TRBJ2-5
CASSQGLAGETQYF
TGTGCCAGCAGCCAAGGACTAGCGGGAGAGACCCAGTACTTC
>TRBV6-4|-|-|TRBJ2-2
CATKATGAGELFF
TGTGCCACCAAGGCTACCGGGGCCGGGGAGCTGTTTTTT